Listed below are T cell receptor beta chains from one sample, sequenced in a study of regulatory T cells in long-lasting Graves disease. Via MiXCR, TCRdb re-called the multiplex PCR reads, giving one row per CDR3 protein. This sample has some 330,000 distinct CDR3 sequences, with 23% found just once. Sequencing used peripheral blood mononuclear cells (PBMCs), obtained when the disease was refractory, from a patient treated with antithyroid drugs. These receptors were obtained from a woman in her thirties or forties with Graves disease. The CDR3 runs from the conserved cysteine through the conserved F or W. The order of the fields is V gene, J gene, D gene, clone size, CDR3 protein, CDR3 DNA. The D gene is left open where the match is weak. Expanded clones are given a class, and other clones once, few, many or no size at all.

v_gene: TRBV6-5
j_gene: TRBJ1-6
d_gene: NA
abundance: many
CDR3aa: CASSYEDETNSPLHF
CDR3nt: TGTGCCAGCAGTTACGAGGACGAGACTAATTCACCCCTCCACTTT

v_gene: TRBV12-3/TRBV12-4
j_gene: TRBJ2-5
d_gene: TRBD2
abundance: many
CDR3aa: CASSLAAGRGAETQYF
CDR3nt: TGTGCCAGCAGTTTAGCGGCAGGGCGGGGGGCAGAGACCCAGTACTTC

v_gene: TRBV29-1
j_gene: TRBJ2-2
d_gene: NA
abundance: NA
CDR3aa: CSAEGQGYTGELFF
CDR3nt: TGCAGCGCCGAGGGGCAGGGGTACACCGGGGAGCTGTTTTTT

v_gene: TRBV14
j_gene: TRBJ1-1
d_gene: NA
abundance: NA
CDR3aa: CASSQETPGAEAFF
CDR3nt: TGTGCCAGCAGCCAAGAGACCCCAGGAGCTGAAGCTTTCTTT

v_gene: TRBV18
j_gene: TRBJ2-5
d_gene: NA
abundance: few
CDR3aa: CASSPPSPTVKTQYF
CDR3nt: TGTGCCAGCTCACCACCCTCCCCGACGGTAAAGACCCAGTACTTC

v_gene: TRBV5-1
j_gene: TRBJ2-1
d_gene: TRBD2
abundance: NA
CDR3aa: CASSTRASGRASYNEQFF
CDR3nt: TGCGCCAGCAGCACCCGGGCTAGCGGGAGGGCTTCCTACAATGAGCAGTTCTTC

v_gene: TRBV29-1
j_gene: TRBJ1-2
d_gene: NA
abundance: NA
CDR3aa: CSVRGFYGYTF
CDR3nt: TGCAGCGTCCGGGGCTTCTATGGCTACACCTTC

v_gene: TRBV20-1
j_gene: TRBJ2-5
d_gene: NA
abundance: many
CDR3aa: CSARDWETQYF
CDR3nt: TGCAGTGCTAGAGACTGGGAGACCCAGTACTTC

v_gene: TRBV5-1
j_gene: TRBJ1-1
d_gene: NA
abundance: few
CDR3aa: CASSPSGTMNTEAFF
CDR3nt: TGCGCCAGCAGCCCGTCCGGGACAATGAACACTGAAGCTTTCTTT

v_gene: TRBV29-1
j_gene: TRBJ1-5
d_gene: NA
abundance: NA
CDR3aa: CSVAEGGLDQPQHF
CDR3nt: TGCAGCGTTGCCGAAGGAGGTTTGGATCAGCCCCAGCATTTT

v_gene: TRBV7-2
j_gene: TRBJ2-7
d_gene: NA
abundance: NA
CDR3aa: CASSLVVNYEQYF
CDR3nt: TGTGCCAGCAGCTTAGTAGTCAATTACGAGCAGTACTTC

v_gene: TRBV6-2/TRBV6-3
j_gene: TRBJ1-2
d_gene: NA
abundance: NA
CDR3aa: CASSPRTDPNYGYTF
CDR3nt: TGTGCCAGCAGTCCGAGGACAGACCCAAACTATGGCTACACCTTC

v_gene: TRBV18
j_gene: TRBJ2-5
d_gene: NA
abundance: many
CDR3aa: CASSPPVLYQETQYF
CDR3nt: TGTGCCAGCTCACCGCCAGTGTTGTACCAAGAGACCCAGTACTTC

v_gene: TRBV12-3/TRBV12-4
j_gene: TRBJ1-1
d_gene: NA
abundance: many
CDR3aa: CASRPQVGVNTEAFF
CDR3nt: TGTGCCAGCAGGCCTCAGGTGGGGGTGAACACTGAAGCTTTCTTT

v_gene: TRBV19
j_gene: TRBJ2-2
d_gene: NA
abundance: few
CDR3aa: CASSMEGPWTGPNTGELFF
CDR3nt: TGTGCCAGTAGTATGGAGGGGCCGTGGACAGGCCCGAACACCGGGGAGCTGTTTTTT

v_gene: TRBV4-1
j_gene: TRBJ2-2
d_gene: TRBD2
abundance: NA
CDR3aa: CASSLGLAVSNTGELFF
CDR3nt: TGCGCCAGCAGCCTCGGACTAGCGGTCTCGAACACCGGGGAGCTGTTTTTT

v_gene: TRBV5-5
j_gene: TRBJ1-1
d_gene: TRBD1
abundance: NA
CDR3aa: CASTPTGWRTEAFF
CDR3nt: TGTGCCAGCACCCCGACAGGGTGGAGGACTGAAGCTTTCTTT

v_gene: TRBV20-1
j_gene: TRBJ2-2
d_gene: NA
abundance: NA
CDR3aa: CSARDLKVTRGELFF
CDR3nt: TGCAGTGCTAGAGATCTGAAGGTGACAAGGGGGGAGCTGTTTTTT

v_gene: TRBV6-5
j_gene: TRBJ2-7
d_gene: NA
abundance: many
CDR3aa: CASSYGDQLGYEQYF
CDR3nt: TGTGCCAGCAGTTACGGGGATCAACTGGGCTACGAGCAGTACTTC

v_gene: TRBV6-5
j_gene: TRBJ2-7
d_gene: TRBD2
abundance: many
CDR3aa: CASSFQREPTYEQYF
CDR3nt: TGTGCCAGCAGTTTCCAGCGGGAGCCGACCTACGAGCAGTACTTC

v_gene: TRBV9
j_gene: TRBJ2-3
d_gene: NA
abundance: NA
CDR3aa: CASSVRQGGSDTQYF
CDR3nt: TGTGCCAGCAGCGTAAGGCAGGGAGGATCAGATACGCAGTATTTT

v_gene: TRBV28
j_gene: TRBJ1-1
d_gene: TRBD1
abundance: many
CDR3aa: CASSLPGGDTEAFF
CDR3nt: TGTGCCAGCAGTTTACCAGGGGGCGACACTGAAGCTTTCTTT

v_gene: TRBV2
j_gene: TRBJ1-5
d_gene: NA
abundance: many
CDR3aa: CASSDRGSSNQPQHF
CDR3nt: TGTGCCAGCAGTGACAGGGGCTCGAGCAATCAGCCCCAGCATTTT

v_gene: TRBV11-2
j_gene: TRBJ2-7
d_gene: TRBD2
abundance: few
CDR3aa: CASSLGSGRPPGEQYF
CDR3nt: TGTGCCAGCAGCTTAGGTAGCGGGAGGCCTCCCGGCGAGCAGTACTTC

v_gene: TRBV7-2
j_gene: TRBJ2-5
d_gene: TRBD2
abundance: many
CDR3aa: CASSLNGRVQYF
CDR3nt: TGTGCCAGCAGCTTGAACGGGAGGGTCCAGTACTTC

v_gene: TRBV12-3/TRBV12-4
j_gene: TRBJ1-4
d_gene: NA
abundance: NA
CDR3aa: CASSLARGFGEKLFF
CDR3nt: TGTGCCAGCAGTTTAGCCCGAGGATTCGGTGAAAAACTGTTTTTT

v_gene: TRBV28
j_gene: TRBJ1-5
d_gene: TRBD1
abundance: NA
CDR3aa: CASRHRGGHLPNQPQHF
CDR3nt: TGTGCCAGCAGACACAGGGGGGGCCACTTACCTAATCAGCCCCAGCATTTT

v_gene: TRBV12-3/TRBV12-4
j_gene: TRBJ2-7
d_gene: TRBD2
abundance: few
CDR3aa: CASSPLGLAGTMEQYF
CDR3nt: TGTGCCAGCAGTCCCCTGGGACTAGCGGGGACCATGGAGCAGTACTTC

v_gene: TRBV29-1
j_gene: TRBJ2-7
d_gene: TRBD1
abundance: many
CDR3aa: CSVRTGWATYEQYF
CDR3nt: TGCAGCGTTAGGACAGGTTGGGCTACCTACGAGCAGTACTTC

v_gene: TRBV6-5
j_gene: TRBJ1-4
d_gene: NA
abundance: many
CDR3aa: CASSYGQKNEKLFF
CDR3nt: TGTGCCAGCAGTTACGGGCAGAAAAATGAAAAACTGTTTTTT

v_gene: TRBV2
j_gene: TRBJ1-2
d_gene: TRBD1
abundance: many
CDR3aa: CASRRQGHGYTF
CDR3nt: TGTGCCAGCAGAAGACAGGGGCATGGCTACACCTTC

v_gene: TRBV20-1
j_gene: TRBJ1-6
d_gene: NA
abundance: few
CDR3aa: CSARTAAASPLHF
CDR3nt: TGCAGTGCCCGGACAGCGGCGGCCTCACCCCTCCACTTT

v_gene: TRBV10-3
j_gene: TRBJ1-4
d_gene: NA
abundance: few
CDR3aa: CAISEVVKGPTNEKLFF
CDR3nt: TGTGCCATCAGTGAGGTTGTAAAGGGACCAACTAATGAAAAACTGTTTTTT

v_gene: TRBV29-1
j_gene: TRBJ2-5
d_gene: TRBD2
abundance: many
CDR3aa: CSVWLAGVVQETQYF
CDR3nt: TGCAGCGTGTGGTTAGCGGGAGTGGTACAAGAGACCCAGTACTTC

v_gene: TRBV28
j_gene: TRBJ2-2
d_gene: NA
abundance: many
CDR3aa: CASSPLKLGRKGGTGELFF
CDR3nt: TGTGCCAGCAGTCCTCTTAAGCTAGGTCGAAAAGGGGGCACCGGGGAGCTGTTTTTT

v_gene: TRBV6-1
j_gene: TRBJ1-3
d_gene: NA
abundance: NA
CDR3aa: CASRDRGSGNTVYF
CDR3nt: TGTGCCAGCAGGGACCGGGGGTCTGGAAACACCGTATATTTT

v_gene: TRBV20-1
j_gene: TRBJ2-7
d_gene: TRBD2
abundance: NA
CDR3aa: CSARIALDRERLAESSYEQYF
CDR3nt: TGCAGTGCTCGAATTGCCTTAGACAGGGAGAGACTAGCGGAAAGCTCCTACGAGCAGTACTTC

v_gene: TRBV20-1
j_gene: TRBJ2-5
d_gene: TRBD2
abundance: few
CDR3aa: CSAKGLAGIIQETQYF
CDR3nt: TGCAGTGCTAAGGGACTAGCGGGGATCATCCAAGAGACCCAGTACTTC

v_gene: TRBV27
j_gene: TRBJ2-5
d_gene: TRBD1
abundance: few
CDR3aa: CASRQQGAGETQYF
CDR3nt: TGTGCCAGCAGACAACAGGGGGCTGGAGAGACCCAGTACTTC

v_gene: TRBV12-3/TRBV12-4
j_gene: TRBJ2-1
d_gene: NA
abundance: NA
CDR3aa: CASSLEARLGSYNEQFF
CDR3nt: TGTGCCAGCAGTTTAGAGGCCCGATTGGGCTCCTACAATGAGCAGTTCTTC

v_gene: TRBV29-1
j_gene: TRBJ2-5
d_gene: TRBD2
abundance: few
CDR3aa: CSVEDGLREAFGETQYF
CDR3nt: TGCAGCGTTGAAGATGGCTTGCGGGAGGCGTTCGGTGAGACCCAGTACTTC

v_gene: TRBV20-1
j_gene: TRBJ1-1
d_gene: NA
abundance: NA
CDR3aa: CSARLHGQTVAEAFF
CDR3nt: TGCAGTGCTAGACTACACGGACAGACCGTAGCTGAAGCTTTCTTT

v_gene: TRBV12-3/TRBV12-4
j_gene: TRBJ1-3
d_gene: NA
abundance: NA
CDR3aa: CASRPLRGSGNTIYF
CDR3nt: TGTGCCAGCAGACCCCTCAGGGGCTCTGGAAACACCATATATTTT

v_gene: TRBV7-3
j_gene: TRBJ2-7
d_gene: NA
abundance: NA
CDR3aa: CASSLSQGPSYEQYF
CDR3nt: TGTGCCAGCAGCTTAAGTCAGGGGCCCTCCTACGAGCAGTACTTC

v_gene: TRBV24-1
j_gene: TRBJ1-5
d_gene: NA
abundance: many
CDR3aa: CATSAADRKGNQPQHF
CDR3nt: TGTGCCACCAGTGCTGCCGACAGAAAGGGCAATCAGCCCCAGCATTTT

v_gene: TRBV6-1
j_gene: TRBJ2-3
d_gene: NA
abundance: NA
CDR3aa: CASMTTRDTQYF
CDR3nt: TGTGCCAGCATGACTACCCGGGATACGCAGTATTTT

v_gene: TRBV12-3/TRBV12-4
j_gene: TRBJ2-2
d_gene: NA
abundance: NA
CDR3aa: CASTGAGSTGELFF
CDR3nt: TGTGCCAGCACCGGAGCGGGTAGCACCGGGGAGCTGTTTTTT